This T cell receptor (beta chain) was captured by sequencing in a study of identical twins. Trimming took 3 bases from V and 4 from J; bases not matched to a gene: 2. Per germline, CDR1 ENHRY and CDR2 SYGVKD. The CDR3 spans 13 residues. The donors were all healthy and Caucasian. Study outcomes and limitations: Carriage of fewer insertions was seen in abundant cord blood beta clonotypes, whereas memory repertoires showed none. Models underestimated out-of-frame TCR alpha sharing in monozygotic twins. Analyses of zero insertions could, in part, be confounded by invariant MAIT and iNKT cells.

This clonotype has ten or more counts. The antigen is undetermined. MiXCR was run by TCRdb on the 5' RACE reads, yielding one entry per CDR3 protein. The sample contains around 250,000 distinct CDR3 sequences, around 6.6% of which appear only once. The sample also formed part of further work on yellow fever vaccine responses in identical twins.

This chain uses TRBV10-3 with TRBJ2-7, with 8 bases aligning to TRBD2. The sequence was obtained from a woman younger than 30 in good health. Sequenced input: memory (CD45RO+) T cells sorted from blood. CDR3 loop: CAISETGGYEQYF. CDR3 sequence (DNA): TGTGCCATCAGTGAAACGGGAGGGTACGAGCAGTACTTC.